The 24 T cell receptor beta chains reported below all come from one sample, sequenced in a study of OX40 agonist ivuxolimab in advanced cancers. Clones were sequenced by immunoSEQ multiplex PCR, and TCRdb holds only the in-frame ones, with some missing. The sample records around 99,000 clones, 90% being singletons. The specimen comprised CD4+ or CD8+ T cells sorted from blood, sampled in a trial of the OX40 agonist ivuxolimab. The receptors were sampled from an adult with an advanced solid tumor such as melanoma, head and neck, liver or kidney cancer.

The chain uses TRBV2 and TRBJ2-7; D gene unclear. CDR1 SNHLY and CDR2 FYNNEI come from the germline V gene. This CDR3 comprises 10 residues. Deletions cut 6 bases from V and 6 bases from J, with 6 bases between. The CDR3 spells CASSPFEQYF. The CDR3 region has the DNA TGTGCCAGCAGCCCGTTCGAGCAGTACTTC. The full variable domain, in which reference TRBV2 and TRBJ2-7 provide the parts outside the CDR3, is EPEVTQTPSHQVTQMGQEVILRCVPISNHLYFYWYRQILGQKVEFLVSFYNNEISEKSEIFDDQFSVERPDGSNFTLKIRSTKLEDSAMYFCASSPFEQYFGPGTRLTVT.

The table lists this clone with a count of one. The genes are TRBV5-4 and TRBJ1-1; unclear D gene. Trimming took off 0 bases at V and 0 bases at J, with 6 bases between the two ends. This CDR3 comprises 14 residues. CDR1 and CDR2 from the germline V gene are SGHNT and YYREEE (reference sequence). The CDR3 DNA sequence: TGTGCCAGCAGCTTGGTATCAGTGAACACTGAAGCTTTCTTT. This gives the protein CASSLVSVNTEAFF.

The CDR3 DNA is TGCAGCGTTGGGGACATCACCTACGAGCAGTACTTC. It translates to CSVGDITYEQYF. The chain is built from TRBV29-1 and TRBJ2-7, with D perhaps TRBD1 (6 bases). There are 12 residues in the CDR3. Germline V gene sequence: CDR1 SQVTM, CDR2 ANQGSEA. V gave up 4 bases and J gave up 2 bases, with 9 bases separating them.

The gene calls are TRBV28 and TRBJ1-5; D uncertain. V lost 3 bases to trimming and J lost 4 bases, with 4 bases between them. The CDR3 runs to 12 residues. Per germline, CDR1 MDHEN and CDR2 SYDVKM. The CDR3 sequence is CASSFGNQPQHF. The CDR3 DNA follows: TGTGCCAGCAGTTTCGGGAATCAGCCCCAGCATTTT.

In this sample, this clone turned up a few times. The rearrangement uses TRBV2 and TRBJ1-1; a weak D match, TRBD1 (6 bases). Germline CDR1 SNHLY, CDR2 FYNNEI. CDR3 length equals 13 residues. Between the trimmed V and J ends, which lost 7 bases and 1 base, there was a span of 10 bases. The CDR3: CASKGEPNTEAFF. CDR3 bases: TGTGCCAGCAAGGGGGAGCCGAACACTGAAGCTTTCTTT.

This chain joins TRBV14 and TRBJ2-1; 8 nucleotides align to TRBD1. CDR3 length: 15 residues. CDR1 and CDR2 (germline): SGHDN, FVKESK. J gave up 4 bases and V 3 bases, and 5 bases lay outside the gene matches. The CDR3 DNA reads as TGTGCCAGCAGCCACCGGACAGGGATTTACAATGAGCAGTTCTTC. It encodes CASSHRTGIYNEQFF.

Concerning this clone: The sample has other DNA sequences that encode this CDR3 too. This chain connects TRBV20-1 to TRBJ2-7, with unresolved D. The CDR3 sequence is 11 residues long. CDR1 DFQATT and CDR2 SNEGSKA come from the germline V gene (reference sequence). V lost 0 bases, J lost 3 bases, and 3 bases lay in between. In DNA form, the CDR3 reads TGCAGTGCTAGAGATAGCTACGAGCAGTACTTC. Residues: CSARDSYEQYF.

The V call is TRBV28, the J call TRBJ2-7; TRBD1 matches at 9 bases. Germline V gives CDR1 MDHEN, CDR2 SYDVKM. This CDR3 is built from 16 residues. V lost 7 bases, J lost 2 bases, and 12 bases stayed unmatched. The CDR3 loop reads CASTQQGTGLPYEQYF. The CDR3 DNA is TGTGCCAGCACTCAACAAGGGACAGGGCTACCCTACGAGCAGTACTTC.

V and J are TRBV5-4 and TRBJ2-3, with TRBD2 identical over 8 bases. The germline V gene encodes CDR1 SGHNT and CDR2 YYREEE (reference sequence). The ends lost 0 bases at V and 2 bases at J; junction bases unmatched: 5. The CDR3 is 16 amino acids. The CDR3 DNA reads TGTGCCAGCAGCTTGGTTGGGCGGGGGGTCACAGATACGCAGTATTTT. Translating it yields CASSLVGRGVTDTQYF.

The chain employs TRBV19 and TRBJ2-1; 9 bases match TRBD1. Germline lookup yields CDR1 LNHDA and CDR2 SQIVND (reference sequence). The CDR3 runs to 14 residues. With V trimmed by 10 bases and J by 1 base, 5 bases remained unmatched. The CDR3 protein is CATSGTGSYNEQFF. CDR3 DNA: TGTGCCACATCCGGGACAGGGTCCTACAATGAGCAGTTCTTC.

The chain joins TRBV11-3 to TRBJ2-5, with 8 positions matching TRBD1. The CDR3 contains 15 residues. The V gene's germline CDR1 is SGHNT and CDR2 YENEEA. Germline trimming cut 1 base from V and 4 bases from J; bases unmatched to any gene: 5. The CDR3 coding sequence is TGTGCCAGCAGCTTAGGGACAGGGTATCTAGAGACCCAGTACTTC. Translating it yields CASSLGTGYLETQYF.

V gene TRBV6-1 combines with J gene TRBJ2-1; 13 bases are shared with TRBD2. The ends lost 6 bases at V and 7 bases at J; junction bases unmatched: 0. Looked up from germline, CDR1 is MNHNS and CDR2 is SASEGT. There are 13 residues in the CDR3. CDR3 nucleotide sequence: TGTGCCAGCAGGACTAGCGGGGGGAATGAGCAGTTCTTC. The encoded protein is CASRTSGGNEQFF.

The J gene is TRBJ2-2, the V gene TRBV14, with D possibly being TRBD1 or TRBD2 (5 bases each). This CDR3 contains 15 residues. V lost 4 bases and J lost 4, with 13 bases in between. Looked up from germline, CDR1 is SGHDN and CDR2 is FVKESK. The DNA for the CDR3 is TGTGCCAGCAGCCTAGTATCAGGGACCACCGGGGAGCTGTTTTTT. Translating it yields CASSLVSGTTGELFF.

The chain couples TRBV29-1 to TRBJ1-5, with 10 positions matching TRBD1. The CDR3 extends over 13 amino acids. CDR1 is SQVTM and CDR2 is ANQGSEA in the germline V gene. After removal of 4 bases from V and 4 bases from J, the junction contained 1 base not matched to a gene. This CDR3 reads CSVGQGANQPQHF. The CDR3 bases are TGCAGCGTTGGACAGGGGGCAAATCAGCCCCAGCATTTT.

CDR3 region: CASSMDRNIQYF. The CDR3 DNA reads as TGCGCCAGCAGCATGGACAGAAACATTCAGTACTTC. The chain combines TRBV5-1 with TRBJ2-4; possible D gene TRBD1, 6 bases. The length of the CDR3 is 12 residues. With 4 bases removed from V and 6 bases from J, the gap between germline ends came to 8 bases. Germline loops: CDR1 SGHRS, CDR2 YFSETQ.

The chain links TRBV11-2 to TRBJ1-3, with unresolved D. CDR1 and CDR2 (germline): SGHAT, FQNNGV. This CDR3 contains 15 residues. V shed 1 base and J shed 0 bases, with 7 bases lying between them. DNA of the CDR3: TGTGCCAGCAGCTTAGGTGGGGTCTCTGGAAACACCATATATTTT. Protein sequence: CASSLGGVSGNTIYF. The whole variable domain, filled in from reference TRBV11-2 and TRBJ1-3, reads EAGVAQSPRYKIIEKRQSVAFWCNPISGHATLYWYQQILGQGPKLLIQFQNNGVVDDSQLPKDRFSAERLKGVDSTLKIQPAKLEDSAVYLCASSLGGVSGNTIYFGEGSWLTVV.

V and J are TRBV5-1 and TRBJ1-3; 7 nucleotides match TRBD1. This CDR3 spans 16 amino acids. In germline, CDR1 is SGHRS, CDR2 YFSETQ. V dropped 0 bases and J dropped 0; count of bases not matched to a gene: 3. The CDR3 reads CASSLGTGHSGNTIYF. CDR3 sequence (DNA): TGCGCCAGCAGCTTGGGGACAGGCCACTCTGGAAACACCATATATTTT. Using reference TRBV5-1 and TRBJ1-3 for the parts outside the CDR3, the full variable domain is KAGVTQTPRYLIKTRGQQVTLSCSPISGHRSVSWYQQTPGQGLQFLFEYFSETQRNKGNFPGRFSGRQFSNSRSEMNVSTLELGDSALYLCASSLGTGHSGNTIYFGEGSWLTVV.

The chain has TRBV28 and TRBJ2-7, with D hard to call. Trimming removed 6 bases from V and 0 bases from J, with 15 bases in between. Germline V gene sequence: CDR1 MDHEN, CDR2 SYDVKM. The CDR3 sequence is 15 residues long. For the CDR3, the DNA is TGTGCCAGCAGCCAGACATTGGGGAACTCCTACGAGCAGTACTTC. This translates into CASSQTLGNSYEQYF. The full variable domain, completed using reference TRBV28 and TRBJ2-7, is DVKVTQSSRYLVKRTGEKVFLECVQDMDHENMFWYRQDPGLGLRLIYFSYDVKMKEKGDIPEGYSVSREKKERFSLILESASTNQTSMYLCASSQTLGNSYEQYFGPGTRLTVT.

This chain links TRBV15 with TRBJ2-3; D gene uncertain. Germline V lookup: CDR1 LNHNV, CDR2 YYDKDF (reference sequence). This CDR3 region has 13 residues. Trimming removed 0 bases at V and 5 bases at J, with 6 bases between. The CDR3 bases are TGTGCCACCAGCAGAGATCCGGGAGATACGCAGTATTTT. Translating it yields CATSRDPGDTQYF.

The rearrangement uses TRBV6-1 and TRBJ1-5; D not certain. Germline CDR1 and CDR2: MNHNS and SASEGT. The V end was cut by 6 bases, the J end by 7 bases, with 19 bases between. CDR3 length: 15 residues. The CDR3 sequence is CASSPIGRALQPQHF. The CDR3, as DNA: TGTGCCAGCAGCCCCATCGGTAGGGCTCTCCAGCCCCAGCATTTT.

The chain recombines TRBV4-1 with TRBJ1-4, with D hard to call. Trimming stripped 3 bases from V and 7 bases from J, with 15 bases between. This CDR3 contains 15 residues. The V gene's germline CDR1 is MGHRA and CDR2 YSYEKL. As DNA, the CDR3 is TGCGCCAGCAGCCAGCCCACGCCGACGGGTGAAAAACTGTTTTTT. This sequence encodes CASSQPTPTGEKLFF.

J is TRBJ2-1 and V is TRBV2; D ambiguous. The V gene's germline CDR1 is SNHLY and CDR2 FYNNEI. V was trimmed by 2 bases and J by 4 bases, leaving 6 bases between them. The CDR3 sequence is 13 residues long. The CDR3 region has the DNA TGTGCCAGCAGTGAACGGCAGTACAATGAGCAGTTCTTC. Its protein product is CASSERQYNEQFF. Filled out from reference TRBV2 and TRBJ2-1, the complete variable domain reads EPEVTQTPSHQVTQMGQEVILRCVPISNHLYFYWYRQILGQKVEFLVSFYNNEISEKSEIFDDQFSVERPDGSNFTLKIRSTKLEDSAMYFCASSERQYNEQFFGPGTRLTVL.

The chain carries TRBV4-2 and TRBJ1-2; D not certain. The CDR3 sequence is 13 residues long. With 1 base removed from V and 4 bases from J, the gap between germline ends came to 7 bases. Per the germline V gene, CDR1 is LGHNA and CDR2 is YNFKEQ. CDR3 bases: TGTGCCAGCAGCCAAGCGGAGGGCTATGGCTACACCTTC. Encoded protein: CASSQAEGYGYTF.

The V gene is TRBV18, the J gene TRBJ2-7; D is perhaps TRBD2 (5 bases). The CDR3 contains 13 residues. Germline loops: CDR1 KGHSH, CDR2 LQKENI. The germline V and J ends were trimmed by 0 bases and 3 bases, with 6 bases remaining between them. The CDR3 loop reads CASSPPLVYEQYF. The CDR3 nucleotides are TGTGCCAGCTCACCACCACTAGTCTACGAGCAGTACTTC.